Below, 15 T cell receptor beta chains from the same sample are listed, as sequenced in a study of blood T cells in healthy people across ages. A second PCR of about 6 to 12 cycles used a sample-barcoded 5' primer and a J-beta primer mix. In TCRdb, the 5' RACE reads were re-called with MiXCR into one record per CDR3 protein. There are 1.5 million to 2 million distinct CDR3 sequences in the sample; less than 50% occur only once, and 2.1% lies in the top ten. The sample comprised blood. These TCRs come from a middle-aged woman in good health.

This clonotype was seen many times. The chain uses TRBV13 and TRBJ2-7, with D perhaps matching TRBD1 (6 bases). With 5 bases removed from V and 2 bases from J, the gap between germline ends came to 13 bases. Germline V gives CDR1 PRHDT, CDR2 FYEKMQ (reference sequence). The CDR3 is 14 residues long. DNA of the CDR3: TGTGCCAGCAGCCCCAGAGGGGGTCCCTACGAGCAGTACTTC. It specifies CASSPRGGPYEQYF.

This clonotype was counted between two and nine times. The chain joins TRBV6-5 to TRBJ2-5; D is possibly TRBD1 (6 bases). Germline V CDR1 and CDR2: MNHEY, SVGAGI. This CDR3 has 15 amino acids. Trimming pared 0 bases from V and 5 bases from J, leaving 13 bases between. Written as DNA, the CDR3 is TGTGCCAGCAGTTACTCTGGGGGCCCTCGGGAGACCCAGTACTTC. Its translation is CASSYSGGPRETQYF.

This sequence joins TRBV6-6 and TRBJ2-1; 13 bases fit TRBD2. This CDR3 has 16 amino acids. V shed 4 bases, J shed 5 bases, and the junction held 5 bases outside the gene matches. The germline CDR1 and CDR2 sequences are MNHNY and SVGAGI (reference sequence). CDR3 residues: CASSSLTSGGNNEQFF. CDR3 sequence (DNA): TGTGCCAGCAGTTCGTTGACTAGCGGGGGGAACAATGAGCAGTTCTTC.

The chain combines TRBV24-1 with TRBJ2-3, with 12 bases aligning to TRBD2. CDR3 size: 16 residues. In germline, CDR1 is KGHDR, CDR2 SFDVKD. V dropped 3 bases and J dropped 5; count of bases not matched to a gene: 5. The DNA of the CDR3 is TGTGCCACCAGTGATCCGCTAGCGGGGGGGTTAGATACGCAGTATTTT. This encodes CATSDPLAGGLDTQYF.

V usage is TRBV7-2 and J usage is TRBJ2-1; 9 nucleotides align to TRBD2. Looked up from germline, CDR1 is SGHTA and CDR2 is FQGNSA. V dropped 5 bases and J dropped 4; count of bases not matched to a gene: 6. This CDR3 region has 15 residues. The CDR3 sequence: CASSRASGNYNEQFF. The CDR3 DNA sequence: TGTGCCAGCAGCCGTGCTAGCGGGAATTACAATGAGCAGTTCTTC.

This clonotype was picked up a small number of times. The chain uses TRBV5-6 and TRBJ2-5; D not resolved. The CDR3 length is 16 residues. The germline gives CDR1 SGHDT, CDR2 YYEEEE. The V and J ends lost 1 base and 0 bases respectively, with 13 bases between them. The CDR3 loop is CASSLFNNLYQETQYF. Written as DNA, the CDR3 is TGTGCCAGCAGCTTGTTCAACAACTTGTACCAAGAGACCCAGTACTTC.

The CDR3 nucleotides read TGTGCCAGCAGCGGCAGTACGGATGTCTATGAGCAGTTCTTC. Protein product: CASSGSTDVYEQFF. The V and J genes are TRBV3-1 and TRBJ2-1; D gene unclear. Germline CDR1 is LGHDT and CDR2 is YNNKEL (reference sequence). V gave up 5 bases and J gave up 8 bases, with 16 bases separating them. CDR3 length: 14 amino acids.

This clonotype was counted between two and nine times. CDR3 in amino acids: CASSFRTGGTEQFF. CDR3 in DNA: TGTGCCAGCAGTTTCCGGACAGGGGGTACTGAGCAGTTCTTC. This chain uses TRBV27 with TRBJ2-1; 10 nucleotides agree with TRBD1. The CDR3 runs 14 residues. V lost 3 bases, J lost 9 bases, and 5 bases stayed unmatched. Germline loops: CDR1 MNHEY, CDR2 SMNVEV (reference sequence).

This clonotype showed up just a few times. The chain links TRBV4-3 to TRBJ1-2, with unresolved D. V was shortened by 1 base and J by 4 bases, with 10 bases between the two germline ends. Germline-derived CDR1 and CDR2 are LGHNA and YSLEER. The CDR3 sequence is 14 residues long. This CDR3 is CASSQADGPYGYTF. The CDR3 nucleotides are TGCGCCAGCAGCCAAGCCGACGGACCCTATGGCTACACCTTC.

This clonotype appeared a few times. The chain couples TRBV6-6 to TRBJ2-3; D may be TRBD2 (5 bases). In germline, CDR1 is MNHNY, CDR2 SVGAGI (reference sequence). The ends were cut back, 10 bases at V and 0 bases at J, with 11 bases in the middle. This CDR3 comprises 13 residues. The CDR3 nucleotides read TGTGCCACCCGGGGTAGTAGCACAGATACGCAGTATTTT. It encodes CATRGSSTDTQYF.

This clonotype has just one count. The V and J genes are TRBV24-1 and TRBJ1-2; 7 positions match TRBD1. CDR1 and CDR2 (germline): KGHDR, SFDVKD. The CDR3 has 17 residues. V dropped 4 bases and J dropped 0; count of bases not matched to a gene: 10. The DNA of the CDR3 is TGTGCCACCAGTGAGGGCGGGACAGCGAATGCTAACTATGGCTACACCTTC. It translates to CATSEGGTANANYGYTF.

V gene TRBV12-3 or TRBV12-4 combines with J gene TRBJ2-3, with D possibly TRBD2 on 6 matching bases. V gave up 6 bases and J gave up 2 bases, with 18 bases separating them. The CDR3 totals 16 residues. The CDR3 region is CASRKAPWRDTDTQYF. The DNA of the CDR3 is TGTGCCAGCAGAAAAGCCCCGTGGCGGGACACAGATACGCAGTATTTT.

The V call is TRBV7-9, the J call TRBJ1-4; D unresolved. Germline V gives CDR1 SEHNR, CDR2 FQNEAQ (reference sequence). The CDR3 covers 15 residues. V lost 3 bases and J 4 bases, leaving 12 bases between the germline ends. CDR3 sequence (DNA): TGTGCCAGCAGCTTGCCTTACGCGATTAATGAAAAACTGTTTTTT. Amino acid sequence: CASSLPYAINEKLFF.

The CDR3, as DNA: TGTGCCAGCAGCCCAGGGTCTAGCAATGAGCAGTTCTTC. Protein sequence: CASSPGSSNEQFF. The V and J genes are TRBV11-2 and TRBJ2-1; D possibly corresponds to TRBD1 (5 bases). The germline V and J ends were trimmed by 5 bases and 6 bases, with 11 bases remaining between them. The V gene's germline CDR1 is SGHAT and CDR2 FQNNGV. The CDR3 contains 13 residues.

The CDR3 bases are TGTGCCACCGTGGGGGGTTTGAAAGAGACCCAGTACTTC. Its translation is CATVGGLKETQYF. The chain joins TRBV24-1 to TRBJ2-5, with D possibly being TRBD2 (6 bases). The CDR3 totals 13 residues. Trimming removed 9 bases at V and 3 bases at J, with 13 bases between. Germline V gives CDR1 KGHDR, CDR2 SFDVKD.